The 10 T cell receptor beta chains below all came from one sample that was sequenced in a study of T-cell memory formation after mild COVID-19 (dated by TCRdb to the early 2020s). To prepare the library, 5' RACE was applied. Sequencing relied on an Illumina NovaSeq 6000. The public reads were reanalyzed by TCRdb: fastp trimming at Q25, MiXCR alignment, in-frame beta chains only. For every CDR3 protein sequence, its rows merge into one entry that carries the most common genes and DNA. This sample holds fewer than 350,000 distinct CDR3 sequences; more than 13% were observed only once. The top ten clones comprise around 20% of the sample. Sequences were obtained from PBMCs or a T cell subset sorted from them (not recorded which). Source of these receptors: a man aged 18-30 years who had mild COVID-19 (a few samples of this study predate the infection). The sample titles of this study are shuffled in the database, so cell type and time point are left out; the donor was told from shared clones.

This clonotype was seen only a few times. V usage is TRBV6-1 and J usage is TRBJ2-7; D remains ambiguous. Trimming shortened V by 1 base and J by 3 bases, and 10 bases separated the two germline ends. The CDR3 runs 14 residues. Germline CDR1 MNHNS, CDR2 SASEGT. CDR3 sequence reads: CASSEVGTIYEQYF. DNA for the CDR3: TGTGCCAGCAGTGAAGTTGGCACCATCTACGAGCAGTACTTC.

This clonotype showed up just a few times. The chain carries TRBV4-1 and TRBJ2-1, with 8 nucleotides matching TRBD2. V gave up 0 bases and J gave up 8 bases; unmatched junction bases: 6. Germline-derived CDR1 and CDR2 are MGHRA and YSYEKL. The CDR3 loop spans 15 amino acids. The CDR3 reads CASSQDPAGDYEQFF. The CDR3 DNA is TGCGCCAGCAGCCAAGATCCAGCGGGGGACTATGAGCAGTTCTTC.

This clonotype was observed a handful of times. The chain links TRBV12-3 or TRBV12-4 to TRBJ1-2; D gene uncertain. This CDR3 region has 12 residues. V was trimmed by 0 bases and J by 7 bases, leaving 6 bases between them. The CDR3: CASSLAWGGYTF. In DNA form, the CDR3 reads TGTGCCAGCAGTTTAGCGTGGGGTGGCTACACCTTC.

This clonotype was recorded a few times. V is TRBV7-9 and J is TRBJ1-2; maybe TRBD1 (6 bases). CDR3 length: 14 residues. Germline CDR1 SEHNR, CDR2 FQNEAQ (reference sequence). V lost 1 base to trimming and J lost 7 bases, with 13 bases between them. The CDR3 loop is CASSLVGGPTGYTF. In DNA form, the CDR3 reads TGTGCCAGCAGCTTAGTCGGGGGGCCGACTGGCTACACCTTC. The whole variable domain, filled in from reference TRBV7-9 and TRBJ1-2, reads DTGVSQNPRHKITKRGQNVTFRCDPISEHNRLYWYRQTLGQGPEFLTYFQNEAQLEKSRLLSDRFSAERPKGSFSTLEIQRTEQGDSAMYLCASSLVGGPTGYTFGSGTRLTVV.

Only a few counts were recorded for this clonotype. The CDR3 nucleotides read TGTGCCAGCAGTCAAGGACTAGCGGGGGGGCCTAGAGATACGCAGTATTTT. It is translated as CASSQGLAGGPRDTQYF. The chain uses TRBV6-5 and TRBJ2-3, with 15 positions matching TRBD2. CDR3 length: 17 residues. The V gene end was trimmed by 5 bases and the J gene end by 5 bases; junction bases not matched to a gene: 8. The V gene's germline CDR1 is MNHEY and CDR2 SVGAGI.

This clonotype was counted a few times. The chain employs TRBV6-2 or TRBV6-3 and TRBJ2-5; 8 bases line up with TRBD1. Per the germline V gene, CDR1 is MNHEY and CDR2 is SVGEGT. J lost 5 bases, V lost 5 bases, and 10 bases had no gene match. The CDR3 covers 15 residues. The DNA of the CDR3 is TGTGCCAGCAGTCACCCTACAGGGGGGAAGGAGACCCAGTACTTC. Protein sequence: CASSHPTGGKETQYF.

This clonotype has more than one count but fewer than ten. The chain has TRBV5-1 and TRBJ1-6, with 7 bases lining up with TRBD1. CDR3 length: 16 residues. Germline V gene data show CDR1 as SGHRS and CDR2 as YFSETQ. The V segment lost 0 bases and the J segment 2 bases; nucleotides outside the gene matches: 2. The DNA of the CDR3 is TGCGCCAGCAGCTTGGGGGGGACAGCCTATAATTCACCCCTCCACTTT. It is translated as CASSLGGTAYNSPLHF.

This clonotype was detected ten times or more. The chain employs TRBV15 and TRBJ2-7; possibly TRBD2 for D (6 bases). The germline V gene has CDR1 LNHNV and CDR2 YYDKDF (reference sequence). The CDR3 contains 9 residues. V shed 5 bases and J shed 13 bases, with 9 bases lying between them. The chain's CDR3 is CATSQGGYV. The CDR3 DNA reads TGTGCCACCAGCCAGGGAGGCTACGTC.

The chain couples TRBV7-3 to TRBJ2-1, with 10 positions matching TRBD1. V lost 3 bases to trimming and J lost 5 bases; unmatched junction nucleotides: 4. The germline V gene has CDR1 SGHTA and CDR2 FQGTGA. The CDR3 totals 15 residues. CDR3 bases: TGTGCCAGCAGCTTGATCGGGACAGGGGACAATGAGCAGTTCTTC. Encoded protein: CASSLIGTGDNEQFF.

This clonotype was detected ten times or more. The chain employs TRBV6-6 and TRBJ1-5; D ambiguous. This CDR3 spans 14 amino acids. Per germline, CDR1 MNHNY and CDR2 SVGAGI (reference sequence). V was clipped by 8 bases and J by 6 bases, with 17 bases between them. The CDR3: CASFEPAEAQPQHF. The CDR3 bases are TGTGCCAGCTTTGAGCCGGCGGAGGCTCAGCCCCAGCATTTT.